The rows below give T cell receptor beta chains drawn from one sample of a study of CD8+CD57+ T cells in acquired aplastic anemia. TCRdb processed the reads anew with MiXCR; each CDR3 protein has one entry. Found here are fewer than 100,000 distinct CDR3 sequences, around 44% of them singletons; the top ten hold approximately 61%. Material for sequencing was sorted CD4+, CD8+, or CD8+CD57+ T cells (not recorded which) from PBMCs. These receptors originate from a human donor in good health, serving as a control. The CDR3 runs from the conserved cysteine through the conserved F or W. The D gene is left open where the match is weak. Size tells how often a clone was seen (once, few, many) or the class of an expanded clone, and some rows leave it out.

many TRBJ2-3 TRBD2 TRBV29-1 TGCAGCGTTCGCGGACTAGCGGGAGCTGTCACAGATACGCAGTATTTT CSVRGLAGAVTDTQYF
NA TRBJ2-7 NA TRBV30 TGTGCCTGGAGTGATGGCTCCGGGAGAGAGCAGTACTTC CAWSDGSGREQYF
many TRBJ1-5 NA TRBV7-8 TGTGCCAGCAGCCCATTTACGGGTTCGGGGCCCCAGCATTTT CASSPFTGSGPQHF
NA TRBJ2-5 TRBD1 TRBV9 TGTGCCAGCAGCGTCGACGGGGGACAGGGTTTGTGGGAGACCCAGTACTTC CASSVDGGQGLWETQYF
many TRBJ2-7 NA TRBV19 TGTGCCAGTAGGGGACGGGGTAGCTACGAGCAGTACTTC CASRGRGSYEQYF
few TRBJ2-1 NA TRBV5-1 TGCGCCAGCAGCTTAAGACAGGGGAGGGACAATGAGCAGTTCTTC CASSLRQGRDNEQFF
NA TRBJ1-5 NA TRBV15 TGTGCCACCAGCAGAGAGACCAGCATCCAGCCCCAGCATTTT CATSRETSIQPQHF
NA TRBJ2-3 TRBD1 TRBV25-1 TGTGCCAGCAGTGCTACAGGGGGCACAGATACGCAGTATTTT CASSATGGTDTQYF
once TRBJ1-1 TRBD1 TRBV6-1 TGTGCCAGCAGTGAAGCGCCAGGGGGAGTCACTGAAGCTTTCTTT CASSEAPGGVTEAFF
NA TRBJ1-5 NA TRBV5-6 TGTGCCAGCAGCTTGGAGGGGGATGGCCAGCCCCAGCATTTT CASSLEGDGQPQHF
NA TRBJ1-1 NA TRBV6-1 TGTGCCAGCAGTCCCGGGAGGAAGAACACTGAAGCTTTCTTT CASSPGRKNTEAFF
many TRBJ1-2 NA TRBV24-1 TGTGCCACCAGCCCTGCGGCGGACTATGGCTACACCTTC CATSPAADYGYTF
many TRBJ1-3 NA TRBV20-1 TGCAGTGCTAGAGCCGGGTTGAGCTCTGGAAACACCATATATTTT CSARAGLSSGNTIYF
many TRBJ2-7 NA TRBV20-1 TGCAGTGCTAGGCCCCTCAGCTCCTACGAGCAGTACTTC CSARPLSSYEQYF
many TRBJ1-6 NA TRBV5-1 TGCGCCAGCAGCCCAACCCCGGGATCGTCAGCTAATTCACCCCTCCACTTT CASSPTPGSSANSPLHF
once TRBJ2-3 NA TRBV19 TGTGCCAGTAGTAGCGGGACAGCTAGCACAGGTACGCAGTATTTT CASSSGTASTGTQYF
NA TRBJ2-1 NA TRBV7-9 TGTGCCAGCAGCTTAGCCGGGGAGCTTGAGCAGTTCTTC CASSLAGELEQFF
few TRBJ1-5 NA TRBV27 TGTGCCAGCAGCCCAATTGCGGGGTCGGGTCAGCCCCAGCATTTT CASSPIAGSGQPQHF
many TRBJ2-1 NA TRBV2 TGTGCCAGCAGTGATATCGTTTTGAGCAACAATGAGCAGTTCTTC CASSDIVLSNNEQFF
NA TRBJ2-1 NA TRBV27 TGTGCCAGCAGTTGGATCGGGGCTGAGCAGTTCTTC CASSWIGAEQFF
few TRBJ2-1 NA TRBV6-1 TGTGCCAGCAGTGGGACAGCAAATGAGCAGTTCTTC CASSGTANEQFF
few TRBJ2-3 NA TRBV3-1 TGTGCCAGCAGCCGGGACCCCACAGATACGCAGTATTTT CASSRDPTDTQYF
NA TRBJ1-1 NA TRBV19 TGTGCCAGTTCAAGGATGGTCAGGGGCCACACTGAAGCTTTCTTT CASSRMVRGHTEAFF
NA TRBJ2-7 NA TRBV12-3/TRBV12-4 TGTGCCAGCAGTTTAAGCGAGCAGTACTTC CASSLSEQYF
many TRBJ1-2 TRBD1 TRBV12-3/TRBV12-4 TGTGCCAGCAGTTTCGGAGGGGGCTTGTATGGCTACACCTTC CASSFGGGLYGYTF
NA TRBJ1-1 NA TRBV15 TGTGCCACTGGCAGAGATTCGAGGAGGGTAGTGAACACTGAAGCTTTCTTT CATGRDSRRVVNTEAFF
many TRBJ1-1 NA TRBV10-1 TGCGCCAGCAGTGACTCGAACACTGAAGCTTTCTTT CASSDSNTEAFF
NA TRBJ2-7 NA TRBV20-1 TGCAGTGCTAGCGGTACCTACGAGCAGTACTTC CSASGTYEQYF
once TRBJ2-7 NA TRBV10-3 TGTGCCTCGGGACCTAACTACGAGCAGTACTTC CASGPNYEQYF
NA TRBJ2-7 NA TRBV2 TGTGCCAGCACGGAACAGGGCCTTGGCGAGCAGTACTTC CASTEQGLGEQYF
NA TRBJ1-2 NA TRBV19 TGTGCCAGTACCTCTACAGGGAATGGCTACACCTTC CASTSTGNGYTF
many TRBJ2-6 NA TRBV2 TGTGCCAGCAGTCTGGGGGGCGTCTCCTCTGGGGCCAACGTCCTGACTTTC CASSLGGVSSGANVLTF
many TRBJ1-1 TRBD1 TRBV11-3 TGTGCCAGCAGCCAAAGACAGGGGGGAGAAGCTTTCTTT CASSQRQGGEAFF
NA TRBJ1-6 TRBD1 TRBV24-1 TGTGCCACCAGTCCCCGGACAGGGGGAGCTTCACCCCTCCACTTT CATSPRTGGASPLHF
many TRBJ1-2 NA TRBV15 TGTGCCACCAGCCTTTCCGGGGGTTCGGGCTACACCTTC CATSLSGGSGYTF
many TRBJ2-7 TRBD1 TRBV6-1 TGTGCCAGCAGTCCGGGACAGGGAAATTACGAGCAGTACTTC CASSPGQGNYEQYF
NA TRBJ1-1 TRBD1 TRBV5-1 TGCGCCAGCAGCTGGGGACAGGGTCTCGGCACTGAAGCTTTCTTT CASSWGQGLGTEAFF
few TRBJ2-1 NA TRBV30 TGTGCCTGGAGTGTATTTAGCTCCTACAATGAGCAGTTCTTC CAWSVFSSYNEQFF
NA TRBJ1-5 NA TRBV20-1 TGCAGTGCTAGAGAGGGGGCACAGGACCAGCATTTT CSAREGAQDQHF
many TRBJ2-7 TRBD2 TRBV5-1 TGCGCCAGCAGCTTGGGTTCCGGGGGGGCCCACGAGCAGTACTTC CASSLGSGGAHEQYF
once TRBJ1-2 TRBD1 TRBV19 TGTGCCAGTACCAATCCACGACAGGGGTATGGCTACACCTTC CASTNPRQGYGYTF
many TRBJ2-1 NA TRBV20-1 TGCAGTGCTAGAGATGGGGCGGGGTCAAGCTCCTACAATGAGCAGTTCTTC CSARDGAGSSSYNEQFF
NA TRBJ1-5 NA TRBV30 TGTGCCTGGAGTGCCAGCCCGGATCAGCCCCAGCATTTT CAWSASPDQPQHF
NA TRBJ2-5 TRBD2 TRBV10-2 TGCGCCAGCGGGGGACTAGCGGAAGAGACCCAGTACTTC CASGGLAEETQYF
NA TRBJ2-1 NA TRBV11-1 TGTGCCAGCAGAGGGGCGAGCTCCTACAATGAGCAGTTCTTC CASRGASSYNEQFF
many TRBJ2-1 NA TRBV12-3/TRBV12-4 TGTGCCAGCAGCGGACATGAGCAGTTCTTC CASSGHEQFF